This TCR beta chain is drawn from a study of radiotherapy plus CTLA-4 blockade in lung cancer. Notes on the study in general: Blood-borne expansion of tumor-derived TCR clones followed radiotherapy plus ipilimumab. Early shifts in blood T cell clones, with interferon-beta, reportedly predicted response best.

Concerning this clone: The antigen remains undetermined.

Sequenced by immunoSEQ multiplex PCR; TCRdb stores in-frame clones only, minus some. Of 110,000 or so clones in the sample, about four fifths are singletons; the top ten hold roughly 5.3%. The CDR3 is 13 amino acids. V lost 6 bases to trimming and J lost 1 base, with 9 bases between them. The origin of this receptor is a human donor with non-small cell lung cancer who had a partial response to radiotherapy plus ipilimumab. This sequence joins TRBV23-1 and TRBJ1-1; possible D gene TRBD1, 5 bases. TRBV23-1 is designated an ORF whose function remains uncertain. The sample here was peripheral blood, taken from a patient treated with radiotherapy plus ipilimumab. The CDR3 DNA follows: TGCGCCAGCAGCGTCAGGGAGAACACTGAAGCTTTCTTT. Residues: CASSVRENTEAFF.